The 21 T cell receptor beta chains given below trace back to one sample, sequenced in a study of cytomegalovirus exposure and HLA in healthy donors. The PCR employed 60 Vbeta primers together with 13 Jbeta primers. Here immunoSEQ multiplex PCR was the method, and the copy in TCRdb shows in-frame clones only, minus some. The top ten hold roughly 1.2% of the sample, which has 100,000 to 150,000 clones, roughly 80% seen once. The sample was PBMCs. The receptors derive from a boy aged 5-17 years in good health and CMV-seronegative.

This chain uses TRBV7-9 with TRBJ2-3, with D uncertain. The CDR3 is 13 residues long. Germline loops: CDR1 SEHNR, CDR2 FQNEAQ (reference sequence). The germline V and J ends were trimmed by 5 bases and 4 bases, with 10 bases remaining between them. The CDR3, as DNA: TGTGCCAGCAGCACGAGACTTGCAGATACGCAGTATTTT. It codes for CASSTRLADTQYF. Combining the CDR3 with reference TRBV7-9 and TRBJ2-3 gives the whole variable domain DTGVSQNPRHKITKRGQNVTFRCDPISEHNRLYWYRQTLGQGPEFLTYFQNEAQLEKSRLLSDRFSAERPKGSFSTLEIQRTEQGDSAMYLCASSTRLADTQYFGPGTRLTVL.

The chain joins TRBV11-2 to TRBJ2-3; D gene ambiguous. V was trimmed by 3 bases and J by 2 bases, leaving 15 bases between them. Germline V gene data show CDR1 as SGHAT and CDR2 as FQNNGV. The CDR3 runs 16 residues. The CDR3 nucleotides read TGTGCCAGCAGCTTCGAAAGGAGCGAAAACACAGATACGCAGTATTTT. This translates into CASSFERSENTDTQYF.

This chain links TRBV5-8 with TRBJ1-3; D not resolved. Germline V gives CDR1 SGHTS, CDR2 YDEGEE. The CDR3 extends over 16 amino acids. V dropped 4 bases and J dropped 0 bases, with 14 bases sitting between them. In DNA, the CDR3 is TGTGCCAGCAGCCCCGGTACGGTAATCTCTGGAAACACCATATATTTT. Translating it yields CASSPGTVISGNTIYF.

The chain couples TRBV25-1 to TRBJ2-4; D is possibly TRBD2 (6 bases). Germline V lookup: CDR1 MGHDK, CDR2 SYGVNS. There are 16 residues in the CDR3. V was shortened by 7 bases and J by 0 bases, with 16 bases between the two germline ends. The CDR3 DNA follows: TGTGCCAGCACCGCCTCCGGGGGTGTAGCCAAAAACATTCAGTACTTC. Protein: CASTASGGVAKNIQYF.

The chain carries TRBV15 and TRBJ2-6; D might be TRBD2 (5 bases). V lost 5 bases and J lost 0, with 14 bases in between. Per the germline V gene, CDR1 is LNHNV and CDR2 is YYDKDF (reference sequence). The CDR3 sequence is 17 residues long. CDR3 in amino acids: CATSPGLIHSGANVLTF. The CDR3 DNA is TGTGCCACCAGCCCTGGACTGATCCACTCTGGGGCCAACGTCCTGACTTTC.

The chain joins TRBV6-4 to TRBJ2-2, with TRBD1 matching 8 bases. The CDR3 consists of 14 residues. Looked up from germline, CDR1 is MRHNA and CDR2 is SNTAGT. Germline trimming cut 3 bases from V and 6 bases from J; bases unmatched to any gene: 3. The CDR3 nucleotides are TGTGCCAGCAGTGATTACAGGGGGGCCGGGGAGCTGTTTTTT. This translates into CASSDYRGAGELFF.

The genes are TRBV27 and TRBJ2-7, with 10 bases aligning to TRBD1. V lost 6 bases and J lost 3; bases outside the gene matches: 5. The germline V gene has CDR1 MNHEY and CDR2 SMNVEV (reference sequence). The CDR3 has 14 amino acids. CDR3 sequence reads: CASSRDRGIYEQYF. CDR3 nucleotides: TGTGCCAGCAGCCGGGACAGGGGTATCTACGAGCAGTACTTC.

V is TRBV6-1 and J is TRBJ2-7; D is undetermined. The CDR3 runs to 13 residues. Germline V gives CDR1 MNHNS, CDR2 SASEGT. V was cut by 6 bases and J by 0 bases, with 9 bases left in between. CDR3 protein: CASSRSTSYEQYF. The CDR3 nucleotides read TGTGCCAGCAGCCGGTCCACCTCCTACGAGCAGTACTTC.

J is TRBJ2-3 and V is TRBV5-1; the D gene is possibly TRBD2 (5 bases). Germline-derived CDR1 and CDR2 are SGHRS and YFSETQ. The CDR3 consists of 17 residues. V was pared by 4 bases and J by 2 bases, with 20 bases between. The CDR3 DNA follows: TGCGCCAGCAGCGGAAGCGGCGAGGGAACCTACACAGATACGCAGTATTTT. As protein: CASSGSGEGTYTDTQYF.

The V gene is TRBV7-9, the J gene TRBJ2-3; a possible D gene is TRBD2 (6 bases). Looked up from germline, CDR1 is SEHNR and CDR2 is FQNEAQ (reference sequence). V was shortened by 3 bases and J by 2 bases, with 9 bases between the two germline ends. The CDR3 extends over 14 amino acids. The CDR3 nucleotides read TGTGCCAGCAGCTTTAGCGGTCACACAGATACGCAGTATTTT. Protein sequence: CASSFSGHTDTQYF.

The CDR3 bases are TGTGCCAGTAGTGAGGGACAGGGAGACATTCGGTACTTC. It translates to CASSEGQGDIRYF. The rearrangement uses TRBV19 and TRBJ2-7, with 9 bases that match TRBD1. The J segment lost 12 bases and the V segment lost 5 bases, leaving 11 bases of the junction unmatched. Germline values: CDR1 LNHDA, CDR2 SQIVND (reference sequence). The CDR3 sequence is 13 residues long.

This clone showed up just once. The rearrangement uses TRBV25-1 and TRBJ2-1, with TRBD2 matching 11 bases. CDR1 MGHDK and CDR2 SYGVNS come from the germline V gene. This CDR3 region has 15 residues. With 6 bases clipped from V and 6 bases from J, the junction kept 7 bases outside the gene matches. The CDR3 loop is CASSPLSGRANEQFF. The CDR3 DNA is TGTGCCAGCAGCCCCCTTAGCGGGAGGGCCAATGAGCAGTTCTTC.

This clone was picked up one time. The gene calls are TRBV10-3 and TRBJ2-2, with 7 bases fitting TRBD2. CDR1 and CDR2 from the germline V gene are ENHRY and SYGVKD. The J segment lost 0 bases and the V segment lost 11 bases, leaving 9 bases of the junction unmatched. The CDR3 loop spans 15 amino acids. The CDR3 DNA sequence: TGTGCCTCGGGAGGTAGGGGAGCGAACACCGGGGAGCTGTTTTTT. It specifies CASGGRGANTGELFF.

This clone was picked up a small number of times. The DNA for the CDR3 is TGTGCCTGGGGGGGACAGGCTCGCCCAGATACGCAGTATTTT. This sequence encodes CAWGGQARPDTQYF. The rearrangement joins TRBV30 to TRBJ2-3; 8 bases agree with TRBD1. The V and J ends lost 5 bases and 4 bases, in that order; junction bases with no gene match: 8. The CDR3 is 14 amino acids. Germline CDR1 reads GTSNPN; CDR2 reads SVGIG (reference sequence).

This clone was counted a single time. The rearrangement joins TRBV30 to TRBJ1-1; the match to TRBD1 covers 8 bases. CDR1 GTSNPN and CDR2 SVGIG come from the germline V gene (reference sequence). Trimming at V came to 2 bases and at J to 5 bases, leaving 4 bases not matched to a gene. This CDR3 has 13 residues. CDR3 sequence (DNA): TGTGCCTGGAGTACGGACAGGGTGACTGAAGCTTTCTTT. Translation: CAWSTDRVTEAFF.

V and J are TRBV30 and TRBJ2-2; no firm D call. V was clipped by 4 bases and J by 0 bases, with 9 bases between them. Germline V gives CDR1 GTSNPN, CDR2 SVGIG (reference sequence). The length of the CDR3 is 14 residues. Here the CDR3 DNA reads TGTGCCTGGAAAAGGCGGCCGAACACCGGGGAGCTGTTTTTT. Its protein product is CAWKRRPNTGELFF.

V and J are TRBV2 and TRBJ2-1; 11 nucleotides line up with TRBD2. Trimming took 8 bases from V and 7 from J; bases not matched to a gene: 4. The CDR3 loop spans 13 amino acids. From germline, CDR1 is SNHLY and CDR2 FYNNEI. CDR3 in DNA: TGTGCCAGCGTAGCGGGAGGGAGGAATGAGCAGTTCTTC. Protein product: CASVAGGRNEQFF.

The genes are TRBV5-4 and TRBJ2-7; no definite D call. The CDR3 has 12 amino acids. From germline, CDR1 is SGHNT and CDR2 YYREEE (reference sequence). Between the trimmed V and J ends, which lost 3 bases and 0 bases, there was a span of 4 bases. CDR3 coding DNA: TGTGCCAGCAGCTCGAGCTCCTACGAGCAGTACTTC. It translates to CASSSSSYEQYF.

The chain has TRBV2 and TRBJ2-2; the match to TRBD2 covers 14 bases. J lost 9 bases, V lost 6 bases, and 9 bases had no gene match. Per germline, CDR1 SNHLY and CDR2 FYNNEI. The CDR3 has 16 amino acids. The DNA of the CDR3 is TGTGCCAGCAGGGCACGACTAGCGGGAGGGTACCGGGAGCTGTTTTTT. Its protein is CASRARLAGGYRELFF. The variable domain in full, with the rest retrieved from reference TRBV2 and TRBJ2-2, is EPEVTQTPSHQVTQMGQEVILRCVPISNHLYFYWYRQILGQKVEFLVSFYNNEISEKSEIFDDQFSVERPDGSNFTLKIRSTKLEDSAMYFCASRARLAGGYRELFFGEGSRLTVL.

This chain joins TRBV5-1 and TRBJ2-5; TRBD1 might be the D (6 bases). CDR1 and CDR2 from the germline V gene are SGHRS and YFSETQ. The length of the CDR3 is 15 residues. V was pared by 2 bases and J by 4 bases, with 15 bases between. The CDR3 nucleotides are TGCGCCAGCAGCTTCATAACAGGGAAAGGAGAGACCCAGTACTTC. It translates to CASSFITGKGETQYF. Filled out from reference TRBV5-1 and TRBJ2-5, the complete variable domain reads KAGVTQTPRYLIKTRGQQVTLSCSPISGHRSVSWYQQTPGQGLQFLFEYFSETQRNKGNFPGRFSGRQFSNSRSEMNVSTLELGDSALYLCASSFITGKGETQYFGPGTRLLVL.

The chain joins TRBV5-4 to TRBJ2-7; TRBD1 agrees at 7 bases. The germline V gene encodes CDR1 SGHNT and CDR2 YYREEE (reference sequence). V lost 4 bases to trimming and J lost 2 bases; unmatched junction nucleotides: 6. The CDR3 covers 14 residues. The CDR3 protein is CASSPRQGTYEQYF. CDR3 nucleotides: TGTGCCAGCAGCCCAAGACAGGGAACCTACGAGCAGTACTTC.